Listed below are T cell receptor beta chains from one sample, sequenced in a study of blood T cell repertoires in COVID-19. The table came from immunoSEQ multiplex PCR; TCRdb's copy has only in-frame clones and leaves some out. The sample carries 85,000 to 100,000 clones, 80% to 90% recorded once. Sequenced: peripheral blood. These receptors were obtained from a man aged 50 to 59 with COVID-19, enrolled during active disease. The CDR3 runs from the conserved cysteine through the conserved F or W. Each record gives: J gene, V gene, D gene, clone size, CDR3 protein, CDR3 DNA. D genes are given only for firm matches. The size entry is marked missing in some rows and otherwise reads once, few, many or a size class.

TRBJ2-2	TRBV7-9	.	.	CASSADRRNTGELFF	TGTGCCAGCAGCGCTGACAGACGGAACACCGGGGAGCTGTTTTTT
TRBJ1-1	TRBV4-1	.	.	CASSPTGSEAFF	TGCGCCAGCAGCCCTACAGGGTCTGAAGCTTTCTTT
TRBJ1-2	TRBV10-3	TRBD1	.	CAISEGDRVGGYTF	TGTGCCATCAGTGAGGGGGACAGGGTGGGCGGCTACACCTTC
TRBJ1-2	TRBV4-2	.	.	CASSQANSNYGYTF	TGTGCCAGCAGCCAAGCAAACTCTAACTATGGCTACACCTTC
TRBJ1-5	TRBV2	.	.	CASSDSRAQHF	TGTGCCAGCAGTGATAGCAGGGCCCAGCATTTT
TRBJ2-3	TRBV5-1	.	.	CASSLKLTDTQYF	TGCGCCAGCAGCTTGAAACTCACAGATACGCAGTATTTT
TRBJ1-1	TRBV28	TRBD1	.	CASSLGQGVTEAFF	TGTGCCAGCAGTCTCGGACAGGGGGTTACTGAAGCTTTCTTT
TRBJ1-2	TRBV19	.	.	CASSMRDYGYTF	TGTGCCAGTAGTATGAGGGACTATGGCTACACCTTC
TRBJ1-2	TRBV5-1	TRBD1	.	CASSSEGASYGYTF	TGCGCCAGCAGCTCCGAGGGGGCGAGCTATGGCTACACCTTC
TRBJ1-2	TRBV19	TRBD1	.	CASSPVGGGYGYTF	TGTGCCAGTAGCCCCGTAGGGGGCGGCTATGGCTACACCTTC
TRBJ2-1	TRBV7-2	.	.	CASSFTGYNEQFF	TGTGCCAGCAGCTTCACCGGGTATAATGAGCAGTTCTTC
TRBJ2-7	TRBV6-5	TRBD2	.	CASSYSTSGGTYEQYF	TGTGCCAGCAGTTATTCCACTAGCGGGGGGACCTACGAGCAGTACTTC
TRBJ1-1	TRBV10-3	.	.	CATTNSMINTEAFF	TGTGCCACCACGAACAGTATGATAAACACTGAAGCTTTCTTT
TRBJ2-5	TRBV6-5	.	.	CASRSSTQYF	TGTGCCAGCAGGAGCTCGACCCAGTACTTC
TRBJ2-1	TRBV19	TRBD1	.	CASSIDRGLVSNEQFF	TGTGCCAGTAGTATAGATAGGGGGCTAGTCTCAAATGAGCAGTTCTTC
TRBJ1-1	TRBV29-1	.	.	CSVEDGESTKQGNTEAFF	TGCAGCGTTGAAGATGGGGAGTCCACCAAACAGGGGAACACTGAAGCTTTCTTT
TRBJ2-5	TRBV19	.	few	CASSQQGRETQYF	TGTGCCAGTAGTCAGCAGGGGCGGGAGACCCAGTACTTC
TRBJ1-1	TRBV19	.	.	CASSIGRRNSYGYMNTEAFF	TGTGCCAGTAGTATTGGGCGCAGGAACTCTTACGGATACATGAACACTGAAGCTTTCTTT
TRBJ2-7	TRBV5-5	.	.	CASISTSRGRYEQYF	TGTGCCAGCATATCAACTTCCCGGGGTCGGTACGAGCAGTACTTC
TRBJ1-5	TRBV2	.	.	CASSGNSISNQPQHF	TGTGCCAGCAGTGGCAACAGTATTAGCAATCAGCCCCAGCATTTT
TRBJ1-4	TRBV19	.	.	CASSIWQGNEKLFF	TGTGCCAGTAGTATTTGGCAGGGTAATGAAAAACTGTTTTTT
TRBJ2-7	TRBV11-3	TRBD1	.	CASSSGQGIAYEQYF	TGTGCCAGCAGCTCCGGACAGGGGATCGCCTACGAGCAGTACTTC
TRBJ1-6	TRBV19	TRBD1	once	CASSKRQGGHNSPLHF	TGTGCCAGTAGTAAACGACAGGGGGGGCATAATTCACCCCTCCACTTT
TRBJ1-5	TRBV3-1/TRBV3-2	.	.	CASSQGVGLSSNQPQHF	TGTGCCAGCAGCCAAGGAGTTGGGCTTAGTAGCAATCAGCCCCAGCATTTT